What follows describes a single TCR beta chain. TCRdb reprocessed the RT-PCR reads via MiXCR and lists one record per CDR3 protein. The sample records hundreds of thousands of distinct CDR3 sequences, 16% being singletons. The data originate from a study of patients and donors after allogeneic stem cell transplantation. The receptor was isolated from a human donor who was either an allogeneic HSCT recipient or a stem cell or donor lymphocyte infusion donor (not recorded which). It is not recorded whose cells these are; they may come from a transplant donor. Input material: blood, either unsorted or a sorted T cell fraction (not recorded which).

The CDR3 sequence: CASSLKTGGNIQYF. CDR3 bases: TGTGCCAGCAGCCTAAAGACAGGGGGAAACATTCAGTACTTC. The chain employs TRBV3-1 and TRBJ2-4, with 9 bases lining up with TRBD1. The CDR3 totals 14 residues. CDR1 and CDR2 (germline): LGHDT, YNNKEL (reference sequence). V gave up 4 bases and J gave up 6 bases; unmatched junction bases: 4.